This TCR beta chain comes out of a study of tumor-infiltrating lymphocytes in glioblastoma multiforme. Overall study results and limits: Clone frequencies may be distorted by unequal TCR transcripts per cell.

About this clonotype: Antigen specificity is unknown. The conserved phenylalanine or tryptophan is not found at the CDR3 terminus, so this likely reflects a read error.

TCRB libraries came from RNA via three nested multiplex PCR rounds. Unique molecular identifiers were not described for the libraries. TCRdb re-analysed the multiplex PCR reads in MiXCR, keeping a single row per CDR3 protein. The sample yields some 15,000 distinct CDR3 sequences, 65% to 75% seen once. This CDR3 region has 16 residues. Germline V gene lookup returns CDR1 SGHNT and CDR2 YENEEA. The rearrangement uses TRBV11-3 and TRBJ2-4; D is unclear. The sequenced material came from brain tumor tissue. The sequence derives from a male donor with glioblastoma. DNA of the CDR3: TGTGCCAACAGCCCCCGACATGGTCCGGCCAAAAACATTCAGTACTAC. It encodes CANSPRHGPAKNIQYY.